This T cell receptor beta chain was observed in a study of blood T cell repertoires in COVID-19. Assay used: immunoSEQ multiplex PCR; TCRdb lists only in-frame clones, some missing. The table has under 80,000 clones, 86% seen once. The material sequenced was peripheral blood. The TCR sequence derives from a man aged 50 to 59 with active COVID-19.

This CDR3 reads CASSGTGFEQYF. DNA of the CDR3: TGTGCCAGCAGTGGTACAGGGTTCGAGCAGTACTTC. This chain joins TRBV2 and TRBJ2-7; perhaps TRBD1 as D (6 bases). This CDR3 region has 12 residues. Germline CDR1 SNHLY, CDR2 FYNNEI. Trimming removed 4 bases at V and 6 bases at J, with 10 bases between. The full variable domain, its missing parts supplied by reference TRBV2 and TRBJ2-7, is EPEVTQTPSHQVTQMGQEVILRCVPISNHLYFYWYRQILGQKVEFLVSFYNNEISEKSEIFDDQFSVERPDGSNFTLKIRSTKLEDSAMYFCASSGTGFEQYFGPGTRLTVT.